The rows below give T cell receptor beta chains drawn from one sample of a study of shared clonotypes between healthy human individuals. Profiling relied on immunoSEQ multiplex PCR, and the TCRdb table lists in-frame clones only, not all of them. The sample includes about 1,900,000 clones, approximately 94% of them seen just once. The sequenced material came from naive CD8+ T cells sorted from blood. These receptors all stem from a man aged 18-30 years in good health. Each CDR3 is given with its conserved first and last residue. The D gene is left open where the match is weak. Clone size appears in some rows only: once, few, many, or a class for an expanded clone.

abundance	j_gene	v_gene	d_gene	CDR3aa	CDR3nt
NA	TRBJ1-1	TRBV19	NA	CASSIAPSSMNTEAFF	TGTGCCAGTAGTATAGCCCCTTCGAGTATGAACACTGAAGCTTTCTTT
NA	TRBJ2-2	TRBV10-2	NA	CASSESTGANTGELFF	TGCGCCAGCAGTGAGTCGACTGGCGCGAACACCGGGGAGCTGTTTTTT
few	TRBJ1-2	TRBV29-1	NA	CSVVEGDFNYGYTF	TGCAGCGTCGTAGAGGGTGATTTTAACTATGGCTACACCTTC
NA	TRBJ2-7	TRBV13	NA	CASSLTQASHEQYF	TGTGCCAGCAGCTTAACCCAGGCGTCCCACGAGCAGTACTTC
NA	TRBJ2-1	TRBV27	TRBD2	CASTSGTSGYNEQFF	TGTGCCAGCACCTCCGGGACTAGCGGTTACAATGAGCAGTTCTTC
once	TRBJ1-5	TRBV6-1	NA	CASNTWGNQPQHF	TGTGCCAGCAATACTTGGGGCAATCAGCCCCAGCATTTT
NA	TRBJ2-1	TRBV7-8	TRBD1	CASSLLSGGEQFF	TGTGCCAGCAGCTTACTCTCAGGGGGTGAGCAGTTCTTC
NA	TRBJ1-5	TRBV6-1	NA	CASSEVSTDNQPQHF	TGTGCCAGCAGTGAAGTGAGTACGGACAATCAGCCCCAGCATTTT
NA	TRBJ2-7	TRBV4-1	NA	CASSQDHLGGMATYEQYF	TGCGCCAGCAGCCAAGATCACCTTGGGGGTATGGCCACCTACGAGCAGTACTTC
NA	TRBJ2-6	TRBV14	NA	CASSQSGGVNVLTF	TGTGCCAGCAGCCAATCAGGGGGGGTCAACGTCCTGACTTTC